Described below is a single TCR beta chain sequence and its context. Its antigen is not known. The sample is drawn from a study of OX40 agonist ivuxolimab in advanced cancers. Across the study: Ivuxolimab, an agonistic anti-OX40 (CD134) antibody, was given to patients.

J gave up 3 bases and V 7 bases, and 7 bases lay outside the gene matches. Germline V gene data show CDR1 as LNHNV and CDR2 as YYDKDF (reference sequence). This CDR3 contains 14 residues. Repertoires were generated with immunoSEQ multiplex PCR, while TCRdb's copy carries only in-frame clones and drops some. This sample carries 30,000 to 40,000 clones, approximately 89% of them seen once, and the ten largest clones take over 8.5%. General study findings and limits: Clonal expansion by week 6 occurred in CD4+ and CD8+ blood T cells (at 0.1 to 3.0 mg/kg). The specificity for antigen of the expanded peripheral T cells was not determined.

This rearrangement joins TRBV15 to TRBJ2-7; TRBD1 matches at 9 bases. This TCR derives from an adult with an advanced solid tumor such as melanoma, head and neck, liver or kidney cancer. Sequenced here: CD4+ or CD8+ T cells sorted from blood, sampled in a trial of the OX40 agonist ivuxolimab. The CDR3 region is CATTRGQGYYEQYF. CDR3 DNA sequence: TGTGCCACCACCCGGGGACAGGGATACTACGAGCAGTACTTC.